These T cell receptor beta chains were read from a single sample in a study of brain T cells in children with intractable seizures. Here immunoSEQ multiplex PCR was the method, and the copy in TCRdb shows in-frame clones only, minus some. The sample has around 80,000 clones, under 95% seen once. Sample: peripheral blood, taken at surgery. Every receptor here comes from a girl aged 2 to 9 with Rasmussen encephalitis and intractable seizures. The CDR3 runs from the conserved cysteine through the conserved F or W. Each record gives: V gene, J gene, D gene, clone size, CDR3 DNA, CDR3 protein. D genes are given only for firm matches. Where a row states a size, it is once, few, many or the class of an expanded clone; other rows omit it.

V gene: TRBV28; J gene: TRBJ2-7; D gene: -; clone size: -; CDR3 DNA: TGTGCCAGCAGCCCGTCCACCTCCTACGAGCAGTACTTC; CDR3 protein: CASSPSTSYEQYF
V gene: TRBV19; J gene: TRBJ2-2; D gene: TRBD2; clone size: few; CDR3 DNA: TGTGCCAGTAGTATGTTTCTAGCGGGGGCCTCTTGGGCCGGGGAGCTGTTTTTT; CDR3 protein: CASSMFLAGASWAGELFF
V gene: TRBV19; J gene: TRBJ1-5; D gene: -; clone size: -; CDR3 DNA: TGTGCCAGTAGTATAGGCATTAAGCAGCCCCAGCATTTT; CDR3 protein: CASSIGIKQPQHF
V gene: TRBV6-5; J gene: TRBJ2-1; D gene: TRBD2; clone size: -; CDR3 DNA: TGTGCCACCGGACTAGCGGCTGGCTCCTACAATGAGCAGTTCTTC; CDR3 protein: CATGLAAGSYNEQFF
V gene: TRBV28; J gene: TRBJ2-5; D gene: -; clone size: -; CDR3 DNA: TGTGCCAGCAGTTTAACGGCCCCAGAGACCCAGTACTTC; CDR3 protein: CASSLTAPETQYF
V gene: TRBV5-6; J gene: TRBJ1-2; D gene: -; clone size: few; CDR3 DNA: TGTGCCAGCAGCTTCGATCGTCGGCTCTATGGCTACACCTTC; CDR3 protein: CASSFDRRLYGYTF
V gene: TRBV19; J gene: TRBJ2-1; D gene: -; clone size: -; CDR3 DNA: TGTGCCAGTACAGCCGGGGCAGGGAACTACAATGAGCAGTTCTTC; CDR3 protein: CASTAGAGNYNEQFF
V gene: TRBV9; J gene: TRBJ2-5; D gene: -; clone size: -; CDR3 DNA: TGTGCCAGCAGCGGCCGGAGGTCGGAGACCCAGTACTTC; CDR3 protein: CASSGRRSETQYF
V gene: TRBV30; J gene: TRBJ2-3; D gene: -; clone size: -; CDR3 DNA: TGTGCCTGGAGTAGCCTGGGGGCAGATACGCAGTATTTT; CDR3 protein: CAWSSLGADTQYF
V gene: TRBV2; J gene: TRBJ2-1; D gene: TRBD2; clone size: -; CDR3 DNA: TGTGCCAGCAGTCACCGTTTTCTAGCGGGAGTCTTGGGTGAGCAGTTCTTC; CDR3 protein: CASSHRFLAGVLGEQFF
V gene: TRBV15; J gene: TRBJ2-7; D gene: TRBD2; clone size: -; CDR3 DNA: TGTGCCACCAGCACGGCCGCTAGCGGGAGCTCGCAGTACTTC; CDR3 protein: CATSTAASGSSQYF
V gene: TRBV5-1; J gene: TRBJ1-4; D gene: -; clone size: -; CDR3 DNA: TGCGCCAGCAGCACTGGGACCGTCTATCCGGAGCATGAGGGTCTGTTTTTT; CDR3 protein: CASSTGTVYPEHEGLFF
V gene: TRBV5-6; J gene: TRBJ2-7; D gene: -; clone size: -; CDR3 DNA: TGTGCCAGCAGCTCCCCATCCAGCTCCTACGAGCAGTACTTC; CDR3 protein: CASSSPSSSYEQYF
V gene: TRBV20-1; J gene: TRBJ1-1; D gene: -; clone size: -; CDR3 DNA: TGCAGTGCGACGAAGAACACTGAAGCTTTCTTT; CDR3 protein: CSATKNTEAFF
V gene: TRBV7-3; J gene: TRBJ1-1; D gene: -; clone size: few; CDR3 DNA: TGTGCCAGCAGCTTAACGGACAGTACTGAAGCTTTCTTT; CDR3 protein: CASSLTDSTEAFF
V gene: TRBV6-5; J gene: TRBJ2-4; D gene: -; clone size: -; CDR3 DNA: TGTGCCAGCGGGGCAGCAGTAGCCAAAAACATTCAGTACTTC; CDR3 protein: CASGAAVAKNIQYF
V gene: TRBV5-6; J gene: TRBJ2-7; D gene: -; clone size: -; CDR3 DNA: TGTGCCAGCAGCTTGATCACTAACTCCTACGAGCAGTACTTC; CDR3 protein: CASSLITNSYEQYF
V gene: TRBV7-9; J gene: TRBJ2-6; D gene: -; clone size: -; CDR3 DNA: TGTGCCAGCAGCTCCGGATGGGAAAGGCCTGGGGCCAACGTCCTGACTTTC; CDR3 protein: CASSSGWERPGANVLTF
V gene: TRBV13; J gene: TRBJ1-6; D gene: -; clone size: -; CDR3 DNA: TGTGCCAGCAGCTTAAGGGGACGGGGAGGATCACCCCTCCACTTT; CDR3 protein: CASSLRGRGGSPLHF
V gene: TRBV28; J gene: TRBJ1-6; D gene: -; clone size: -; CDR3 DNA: TGTGCCAGCAGTTACCGAGGGACCCGCCTCAATTCACCCCTCCACTTT; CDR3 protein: CASSYRGTRLNSPLHF